The clone carrying this T cell receptor beta chain was found many times. CDR1 is SGHTA, CDR2 FQGNSA, per germline. CDR3 size: 12 residues. The V end lost 1 base, the J end lost 2 bases, and 2 bases lay between the germline ends. This entry comes from a study of glioma-infiltrating T cells. The iRepertoire nested amplicon-rescue multiplex PCR amplified TCR alpha and beta CDR3s from RNA. Input was about 85-450 ng of tissue mRNA or PBMC total RNA. One entry per CDR3 protein results from TCRdb running MiXCR on the multiplex PCR reads. There are 90,000 to 110,000 distinct CDR3 sequences in the sample; 25% to 30% occur only once, and about a third lies in the top ten.

V and J are TRBV7-2 and TRBJ1-1, with D uncertain. The sequence was collected from a human donor with low-grade glioma or glioblastoma, undergoing nonglioma brain surgery, or in good health (not recorded which). The sample comprised glioma tissue, nonneoplastic brain tissue, or PBMCs (not recorded which). CDR3 DNA sequence: TGTGCCAGCAGCTTAGTTAACACTGAAGCTTTCTTT. Its protein product is CASSLVNTEAFF.